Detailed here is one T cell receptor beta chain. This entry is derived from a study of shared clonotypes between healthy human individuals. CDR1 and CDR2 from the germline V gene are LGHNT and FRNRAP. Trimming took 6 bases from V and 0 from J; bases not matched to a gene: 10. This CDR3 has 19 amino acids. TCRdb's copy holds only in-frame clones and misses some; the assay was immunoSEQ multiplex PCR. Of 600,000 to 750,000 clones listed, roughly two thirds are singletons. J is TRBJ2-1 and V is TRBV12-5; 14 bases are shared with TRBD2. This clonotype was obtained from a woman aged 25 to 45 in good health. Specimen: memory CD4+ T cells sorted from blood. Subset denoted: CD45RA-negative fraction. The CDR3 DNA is TGTGCTAGTGGATCTGGACTAGCGGGAGGATATAGCTCCTACAATGAGCAGTTCTTC. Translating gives CASGSGLAGGYSSYNEQFF.